The present T cell receptor beta chain was sequenced within a study of T cell repertoires in cytomegalovirus infection (dated by TCRdb to the late 2010s). Looking at the study overall: Peptide stimulations targeted recently identified HLA-C-restricted CMV epitopes, whose presentation resists viral immunomodulation, together with well-studied HLA-B-restricted epitopes. Donor HLA type was relevant to the analysis, as public TCR beta signatures indicated carriage of CMV infection together with the matching HLA type. The paper's findings and limits, for the study overall: The ex vivo response was dominated by HLA-C-restricted CMV-specific TCR beta clonotypes, which also provided the single most frequent clonotype in two of eight donors. Carriers of CMV infection plus the relevant HLA type were discriminated by the cumulative frequency of public TCR beta family members in the study cohort and in an independent approximately 350-donor cohort.

The treatment or condition tag for this specimen amounts to: in vitro stimulation with specific CMV peptide epitopes to enrich CMV-specific T cells. This clonotype was picked up a small number of times. Its antigen is unknown. Per-base qualities were not stored, and no clone one base away is much larger. The CDR3, cysteine through phenylalanine, is 15 amino acids long. This entry keeps only the CDR3 DNA: 45 bases, framed from base 1. The V and J ends are trimmed by 6 bases and 8 bases, leaving 19 bases between them. Sequencing was performed on an Illumina HiSeq 1500. The public sequencing data were trimmed at Q25 with fastp and processed into clonotypes with MiXCR by TCRdb, which kept only in-frame beta chains. Duplicate CDR3 protein sequences are folded into a single record with the most common DNA and genes. The sample table holds 300,000 to 400,000 distinct CDR3 sequences, of which 20% to 25% were seen once. The top ten hold 10% to 15% of the sample.

This receptor was identified in a human donor in good health (CMV status not recorded). Some clones in this sample may be carry-over from other donors' samples. Sequenced material: cultured PBMCs, taken from culture after CMV antigen stimulation. The chain is encoded by TRBV12-3 or TRBV12-4 joined to TRBJ1-4; no D gene call is confident. This receptor carries the CDR3 CASSYTLPGIEKLFF. The DNA is TGTGCCAGCAGCTACACCCTCCCGGGGATAGAAAAACTGTTTTTT.